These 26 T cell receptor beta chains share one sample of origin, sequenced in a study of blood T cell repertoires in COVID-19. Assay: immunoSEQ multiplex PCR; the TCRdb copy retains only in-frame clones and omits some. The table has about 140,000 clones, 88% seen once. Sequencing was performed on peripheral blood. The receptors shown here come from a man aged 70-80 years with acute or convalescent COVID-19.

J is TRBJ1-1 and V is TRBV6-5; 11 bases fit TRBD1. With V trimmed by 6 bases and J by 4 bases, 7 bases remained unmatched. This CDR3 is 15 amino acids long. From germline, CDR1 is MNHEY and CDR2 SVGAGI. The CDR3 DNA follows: TGTGCCAGCAGAGGACAGGGGGCGGGTAGCACTGAAGCTTTCTTT. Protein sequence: CASRGQGAGSTEAFF.

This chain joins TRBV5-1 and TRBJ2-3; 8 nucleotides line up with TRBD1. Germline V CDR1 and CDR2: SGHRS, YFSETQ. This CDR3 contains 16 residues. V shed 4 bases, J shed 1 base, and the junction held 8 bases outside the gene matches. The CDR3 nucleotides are TGCGCCAGCAGCCGAATCACAGGGGGAGGCACAGATACGCAGTATTTT. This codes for CASSRITGGGTDTQYF. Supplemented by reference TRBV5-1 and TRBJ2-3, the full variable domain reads KAGVTQTPRYLIKTRGQQVTLSCSPISGHRSVSWYQQTPGQGLQFLFEYFSETQRNKGNFPGRFSGRQFSNSRSEMNVSTLELGDSALYLCASSRITGGGTDTQYFGPGTRLTVL.

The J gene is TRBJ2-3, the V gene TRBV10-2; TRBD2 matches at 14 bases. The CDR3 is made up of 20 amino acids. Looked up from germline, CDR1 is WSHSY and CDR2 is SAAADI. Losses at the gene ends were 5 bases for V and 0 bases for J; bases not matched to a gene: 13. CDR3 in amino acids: CASSYPGTSGGPTSTDTQYF. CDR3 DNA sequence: TGCGCCAGCAGTTATCCCGGGACTAGCGGGGGACCTACTAGCACAGATACGCAGTATTTT.

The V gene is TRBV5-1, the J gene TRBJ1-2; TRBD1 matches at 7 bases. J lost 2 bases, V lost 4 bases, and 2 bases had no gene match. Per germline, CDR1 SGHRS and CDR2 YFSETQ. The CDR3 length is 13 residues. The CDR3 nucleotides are TGCGCCAGCAGCGTACAGGGGAACTATGGCTACACCTTC. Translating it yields CASSVQGNYGYTF. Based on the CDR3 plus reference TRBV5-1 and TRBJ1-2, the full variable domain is KAGVTQTPRYLIKTRGQQVTLSCSPISGHRSVSWYQQTPGQGLQFLFEYFSETQRNKGNFPGRFSGRQFSNSRSEMNVSTLELGDSALYLCASSVQGNYGYTFGSGTRLTVV.

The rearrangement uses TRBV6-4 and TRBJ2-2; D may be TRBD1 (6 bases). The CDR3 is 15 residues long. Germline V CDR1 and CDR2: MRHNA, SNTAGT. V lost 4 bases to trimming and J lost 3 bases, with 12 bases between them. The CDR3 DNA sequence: TGTGCCAGCAGTGCTACCGGGACATACACCGGGGAGCTGTTTTTT. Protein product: CASSATGTYTGELFF.

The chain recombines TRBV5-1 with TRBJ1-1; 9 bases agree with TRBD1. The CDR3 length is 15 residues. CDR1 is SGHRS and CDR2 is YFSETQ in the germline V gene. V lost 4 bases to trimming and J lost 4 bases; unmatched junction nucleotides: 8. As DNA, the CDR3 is TGCGCCAGCAGCCCGGGGACAGGGAGAGGCACTGAAGCTTTCTTT. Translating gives CASSPGTGRGTEAFF.

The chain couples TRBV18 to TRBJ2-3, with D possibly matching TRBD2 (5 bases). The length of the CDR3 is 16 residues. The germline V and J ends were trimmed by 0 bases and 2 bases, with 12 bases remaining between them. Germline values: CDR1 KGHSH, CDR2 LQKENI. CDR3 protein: CASSPPTGGYTDTQYF. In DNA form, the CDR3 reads TGTGCCAGCTCACCACCGACTGGCGGGTACACAGATACGCAGTATTTT. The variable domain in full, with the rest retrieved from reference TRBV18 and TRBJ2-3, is NAGVMQNPRHLVRRRGQEARLRCSPMKGHSHVYWYRQLPEEGLKFMVYLQKENIIDESGMPKERFSAEFPKEGPSILRIQQVVRGDSAAYFCASSPPTGGYTDTQYFGPGTRLTVL.

The CDR3 region is CASSQDLPNPGTGGTDTQYF. In nucleotides, the CDR3 is TGTGCCAGCAGCCAAGATCTCCCCAATCCCGGGACAGGGGGGACAGATACGCAGTATTTT. The chain couples TRBV3-1 (or the pseudogene TRBV3-2) to TRBJ2-3; 11 bases fit TRBD1. V was pared by 0 bases and J by 3 bases, with 14 bases of the junction left unmatched. Looked up from germline, CDR1 is LGHDT and CDR2 is YNNKEL (reference sequence). The CDR3 consists of 20 residues.

CDR3 protein: CAIGTGIGISYEQYF. In DNA form, the CDR3 reads TGTGCAATCGGGACAGGAATAGGGATCTCCTACGAGCAGTACTTC. The chain uses TRBV10-3 and TRBJ2-7; 8 bases are shared with TRBD1. The CDR3 runs 15 residues. Germline V CDR1 and CDR2: ENHRY, SYGVKD.

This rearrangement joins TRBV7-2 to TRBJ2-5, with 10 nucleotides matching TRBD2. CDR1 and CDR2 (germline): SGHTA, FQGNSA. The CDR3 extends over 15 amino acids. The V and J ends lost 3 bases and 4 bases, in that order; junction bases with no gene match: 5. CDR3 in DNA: TGTGCCAGCAGCTTGTTTAGGACTAGCGGAGAGACCCAGTACTTC. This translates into CASSLFRTSGETQYF. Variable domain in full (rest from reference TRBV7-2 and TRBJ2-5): GAGVSQSPSNKVTEKGKDVELRCDPISGHTALYWYRQSLGQGLEFLIYFQGNSAPDKSGLPSDRFSAERTGGSVSTLTIQRTQQEDSAVYLCASSLFRTSGETQYFGPGTRLLVL.

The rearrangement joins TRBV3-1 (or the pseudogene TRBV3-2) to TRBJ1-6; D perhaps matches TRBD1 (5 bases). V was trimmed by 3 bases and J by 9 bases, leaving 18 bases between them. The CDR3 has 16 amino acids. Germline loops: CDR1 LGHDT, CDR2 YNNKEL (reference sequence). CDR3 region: CASSQGEGRRRSPLHF. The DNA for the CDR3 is TGTGCCAGCAGCCAGGGGGAGGGAAGACGACGTTCACCCCTCCACTTT.

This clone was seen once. CDR3 DNA sequence: TGTGCCAGCAGCTTAGAACTAGCGGGAGGGGGCGAGCAGTACTTC. It translates to CASSLELAGGGEQYF. The V call is TRBV7-2, the J call TRBJ2-7; 13 bases line up with TRBD2. The germline V gene has CDR1 SGHTA and CDR2 FQGNSA. V shed 1 base and J 6 bases; nucleotides not matched to a gene: 3. The CDR3 is 15 residues long.

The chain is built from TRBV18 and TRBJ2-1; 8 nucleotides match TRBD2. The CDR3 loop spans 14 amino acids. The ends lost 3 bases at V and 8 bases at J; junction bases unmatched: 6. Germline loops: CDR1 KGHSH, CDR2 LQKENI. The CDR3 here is CASSPREGTDEQFF. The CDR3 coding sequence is TGTGCCAGCTCACCTCGGGAGGGAACGGATGAGCAGTTCTTC.

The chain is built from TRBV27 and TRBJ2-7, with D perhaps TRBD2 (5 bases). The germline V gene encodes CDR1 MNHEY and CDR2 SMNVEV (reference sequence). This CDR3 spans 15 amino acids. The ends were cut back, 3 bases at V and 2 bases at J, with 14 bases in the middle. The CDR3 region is CASSLRGSDTYEQYF. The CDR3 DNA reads TGTGCCAGCAGTTTGAGAGGGAGTGATACCTACGAGCAGTACTTC.

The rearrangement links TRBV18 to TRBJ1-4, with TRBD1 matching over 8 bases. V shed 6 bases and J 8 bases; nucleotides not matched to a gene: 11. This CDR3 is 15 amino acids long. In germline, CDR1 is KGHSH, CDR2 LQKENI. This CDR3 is CASSGFRGRGEKLFF. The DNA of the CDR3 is TGTGCCAGCTCGGGATTCAGGGGGCGCGGAGAAAAACTGTTTTTT. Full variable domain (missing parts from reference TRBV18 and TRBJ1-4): NAGVMQNPRHLVRRRGQEARLRCSPMKGHSHVYWYRQLPEEGLKFMVYLQKENIIDESGMPKERFSAEFPKEGPSILRIQQVVRGDSAAYFCASSGFRGRGEKLFFGSGTQLSVL.

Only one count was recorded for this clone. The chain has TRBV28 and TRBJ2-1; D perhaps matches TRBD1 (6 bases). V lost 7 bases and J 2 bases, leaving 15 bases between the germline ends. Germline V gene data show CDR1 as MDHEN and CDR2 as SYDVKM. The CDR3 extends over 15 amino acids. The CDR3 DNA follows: TGTGCCAGCACCCCCCCCGGACAGACCTACAATGAGCAGTTCTTC. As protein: CASTPPGQTYNEQFF.

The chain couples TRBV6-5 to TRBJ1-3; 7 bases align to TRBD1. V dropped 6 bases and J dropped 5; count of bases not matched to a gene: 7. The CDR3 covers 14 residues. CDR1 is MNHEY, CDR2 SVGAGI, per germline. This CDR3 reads CASRPGTARNTIYF. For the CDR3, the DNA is TGTGCCAGCAGACCCGGGACAGCCAGAAACACCATATATTTT.

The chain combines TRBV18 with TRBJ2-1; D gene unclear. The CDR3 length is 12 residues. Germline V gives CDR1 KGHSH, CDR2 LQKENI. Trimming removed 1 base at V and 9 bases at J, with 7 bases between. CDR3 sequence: CASSPRPGEQFF. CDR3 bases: TGTGCCAGCTCACCACGTCCCGGTGAGCAGTTCTTC. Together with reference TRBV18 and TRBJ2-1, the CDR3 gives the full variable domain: NAGVMQNPRHLVRRRGQEARLRCSPMKGHSHVYWYRQLPEEGLKFMVYLQKENIIDESGMPKERFSAEFPKEGPSILRIQQVVRGDSAAYFCASSPRPGEQFFGPGTRLTVL.

CDR3 DNA sequence: TGTGCCAGTAGGAGAAGGACTGCGGAAGAGACCCAGTACTTC. It encodes CASRRRTAEETQYF. This chain uses TRBV19 with TRBJ2-5; TRBD2 might be the D (5 bases). This CDR3 contains 14 residues. CDR1 and CDR2 from the germline V gene are LNHDA and SQIVND (reference sequence). The V gene lost 6 bases and the J gene lost 3 bases, with 14 bases spanning the gap.

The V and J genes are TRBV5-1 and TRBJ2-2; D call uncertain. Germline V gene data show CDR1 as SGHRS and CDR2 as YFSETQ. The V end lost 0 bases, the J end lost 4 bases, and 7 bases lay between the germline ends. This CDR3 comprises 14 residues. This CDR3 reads CASSLAGFTGELFF. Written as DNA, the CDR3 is TGCGCCAGCAGCTTGGCAGGTTTCACCGGGGAGCTGTTTTTT.

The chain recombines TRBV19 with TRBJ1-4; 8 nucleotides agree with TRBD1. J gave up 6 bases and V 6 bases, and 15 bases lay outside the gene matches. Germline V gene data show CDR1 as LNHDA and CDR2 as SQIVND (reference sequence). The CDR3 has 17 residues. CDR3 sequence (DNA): TGTGCCAGTAGCCAGCAAAGGACAGGGAACGGGGATGAAAAACTGTTTTTT. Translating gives CASSQQRTGNGDEKLFF.

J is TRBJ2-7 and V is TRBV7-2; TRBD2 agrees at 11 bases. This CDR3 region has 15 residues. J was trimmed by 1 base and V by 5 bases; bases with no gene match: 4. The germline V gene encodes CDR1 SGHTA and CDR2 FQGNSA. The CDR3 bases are TGTGCCAGCAGCCACAGGACTAGCGGGTCCTACGAGCAGTACTTC. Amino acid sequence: CASSHRTSGSYEQYF.

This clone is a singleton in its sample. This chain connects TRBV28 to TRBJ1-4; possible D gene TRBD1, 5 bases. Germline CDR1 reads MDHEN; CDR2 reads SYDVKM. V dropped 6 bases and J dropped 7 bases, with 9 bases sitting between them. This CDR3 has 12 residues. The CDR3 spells CASRGEVEKLFF. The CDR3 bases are TGTGCCAGCAGGGGGGAGGTTGAAAAACTGTTTTTT.

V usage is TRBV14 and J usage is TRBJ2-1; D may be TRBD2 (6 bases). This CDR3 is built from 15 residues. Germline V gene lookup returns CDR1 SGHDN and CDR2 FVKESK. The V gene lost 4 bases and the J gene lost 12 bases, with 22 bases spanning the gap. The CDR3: CASSPNPTALATQFF. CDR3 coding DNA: TGTGCCAGCAGCCCGAATCCCACTGCACTAGCTACGCAGTTCTTC.

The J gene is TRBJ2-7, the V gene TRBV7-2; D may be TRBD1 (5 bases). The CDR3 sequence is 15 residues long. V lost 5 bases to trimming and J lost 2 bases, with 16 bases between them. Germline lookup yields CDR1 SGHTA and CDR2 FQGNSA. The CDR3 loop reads CASSIGSQAPYEQYF. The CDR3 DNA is TGTGCCAGCAGCATCGGGTCACAGGCCCCCTACGAGCAGTACTTC. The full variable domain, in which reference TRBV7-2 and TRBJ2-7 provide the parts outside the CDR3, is GAGVSQSPSNKVTEKGKDVELRCDPISGHTALYWYRQSLGQGLEFLIYFQGNSAPDKSGLPSDRFSAERTGGSVSTLTIQRTQQEDSAVYLCASSIGSQAPYEQYFGPGTRLTVT.

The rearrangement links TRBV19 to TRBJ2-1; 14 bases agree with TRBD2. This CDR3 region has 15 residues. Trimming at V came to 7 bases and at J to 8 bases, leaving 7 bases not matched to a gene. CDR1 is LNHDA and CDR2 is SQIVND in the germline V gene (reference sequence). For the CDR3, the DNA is TGTGCCAGTACCACCGGGACTAGCGGGAGCCATGAGCAGTTCTTC. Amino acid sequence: CASTTGTSGSHEQFF. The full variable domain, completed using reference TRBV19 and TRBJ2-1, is DGGITQSPKYLFRKEGQNVTLSCEQNLNHDAMYWYRQDPGQGLRLIYYSQIVNDFQKGDIAEGYSVSREKKESFPLTVTSAQKNPTAFYLCASTTGTSGSHEQFFGPGTRLTVL.